This entry features one T cell receptor beta chain sequence. This record belongs to a study of blood T cell repertoires in COVID-19. Study-wide background: Donors in the United States, Italy and Spain gave samples during acute or convalescent COVID-19. Nucleic acid was either cDNA or gDNA, and it came from T cells, B-cell-depleted T cells, or PBMCs.

Seattle cases were enrolled at active infection and followed longitudinally. Original handling: Amplification of reference gene primers was used by the study to estimate nucleated cell counts. Produced via immunoSEQ multiplex PCR; TCRdb's table is partial and in-frame only. From that table come the V and J calls and clone size; the DNA was used to work out D and trimming. This table has about 210,000 clones, roughly four fifths appearing once. Germline-derived CDR1 and CDR2 are SGHNT and YYREEE (reference sequence). V was pared by 4 bases and J by 6 bases, with 5 bases of the junction left unmatched. The CDR3 has 15 residues.

The sample consisted of peripheral blood. The TCR comes from a woman aged 80 or older with COVID-19, enrolled during active disease. V is TRBV5-4 and J is TRBJ2-1; 12 bases agree with TRBD2. CDR3 in DNA: TGTGCCAGCAGCCACCGACTAGCGGGGGTCAATGAGCAGTTCTTC. It yields the protein CASSHRLAGVNEQFF.